The 32 T cell receptor beta chains reported below all come from one sample, sequenced in a study of identical twins. MiXCR, run by TCRdb on the 5' RACE reads, gives a single entry per CDR3 protein. Of 700,000 to 950,000 distinct CDR3 sequences in the sample, about 12% are singletons; the top ten hold about 1.5%. These data were likewise used in another study, on yellow fever vaccine responses in identical twins.

The sequenced sample consisted of PBMCs. These receptors originate from a woman aged 18-30 years in good health.

The rearrangement joins TRBV7-3 to TRBJ2-3; D unclear. The V gene lost 2 bases and the J gene lost 3 bases, with 9 bases spanning the gap. This CDR3 has 14 amino acids. Germline CDR1 SGHTA, CDR2 FQGTGA. The CDR3 DNA is TGTGCCAGCAGCTTAGGGTTCGGGACAGATACGCAGTATTTT. This gives the protein CASSLGFGTDTQYF.

The V gene is TRBV7-9, the J gene TRBJ2-1, with TRBD2 matching 7 bases. From germline, CDR1 is SEHNR and CDR2 FQNEAQ (reference sequence). CDR3 length equals 13 residues. The V segment lost 5 bases and the J segment 8 bases; nucleotides outside the gene matches: 6. CDR3 residues: CASSPDAGDEQFF. Here the CDR3 DNA reads TGTGCCAGCAGCCCGGACGCGGGGGATGAGCAGTTCTTC.

This clonotype showed up many times. The V and J genes are TRBV27 and TRBJ2-1, with D maybe TRBD2 (6 bases). V lost 6 bases and J lost 1, with 16 bases in between. CDR3 length equals 16 residues. Germline lookup yields CDR1 MNHEY and CDR2 SMNVEV (reference sequence). This CDR3 is CASSPSGEWSYNEQFF. Written as DNA, the CDR3 is TGTGCCAGCAGCCCATCGGGGGAATGGTCCTACAATGAGCAGTTCTTC.

As for this clonotype: One base away lies a much larger clone, so this may be a sequencing read error. The chain uses TRBV5-5 and TRBJ2-1, with TRBD1 as a possible D gene (6 bases). The V gene's germline CDR1 is SGHKS and CDR2 YYEKEE (reference sequence). With 2 bases removed from V and 8 bases from J, the gap between germline ends came to 8 bases. The CDR3 covers 12 residues. The CDR3 DNA sequence: TGTGCCAGCAGCTTCGCAGGGGATGAGCAGTTCTTC. This sequence encodes CASSFAGDEQFF.

This clonotype was picked up many times. The rearrangement joins TRBV24-1 to TRBJ2-2, with 8 bases fitting TRBD1. The germline gives CDR1 KGHDR, CDR2 SFDVKD. CDR3 size: 13 residues. Germline trimming cut 7 bases from V and 6 bases from J; bases unmatched to any gene: 3. The CDR3: CATSTGGSGELFF. Here the CDR3 DNA reads TGTGCCACCAGCACAGGGGGGTCCGGGGAGCTGTTTTTT.

This clonotype was seen more than once but under ten times. The chain has TRBV27 and TRBJ2-3; maybe TRBD2 (6 bases). The CDR3 totals 16 residues. Germline lookup yields CDR1 MNHEY and CDR2 SMNVEV (reference sequence). V was shortened by 3 bases and J by 2 bases, with 15 bases between the two germline ends. In DNA, the CDR3 is TGTGCCAGCAGTTTCCTTAGGGAGGCCTACACAGATACGCAGTATTTT. Encoded protein: CASSFLREAYTDTQYF.

This clonotype was picked up a small number of times. The chain couples TRBV19 to TRBJ2-1, with a tentative D call TRBD2 (6 bases). This CDR3 is 17 amino acids long. Germline loops: CDR1 LNHDA, CDR2 SQIVND (reference sequence). V lost 3 bases to trimming and J lost 0 bases, with 15 bases between them. The DNA for the CDR3 is TGTGCCAGTAGTATTCCGGGTTTAGCGGACTCCTACAATGAGCAGTTCTTC. This translates into CASSIPGLADSYNEQFF. Combining the CDR3 with reference TRBV19 and TRBJ2-1 gives the whole variable domain DGGITQSPKYLFRKEGQNVTLSCEQNLNHDAMYWYRQDPGQGLRLIYYSQIVNDFQKGDIAEGYSVSREKKESFPLTVTSAQKNPTAFYLCASSIPGLADSYNEQFFGPGTRLTVL.

This rearrangement joins TRBV20-1 to TRBJ2-4; D is ambiguous. This CDR3 has 14 amino acids. The V end lost 4 bases, the J end lost 0 bases, and 10 bases lay between the germline ends. Germline loops: CDR1 DFQATT, CDR2 SNEGSKA (reference sequence). Written as DNA, the CDR3 is TGCAGTGCTATTCATCCACTAGCCAAAAACATTCAGTACTTC. Protein product: CSAIHPLAKNIQYF.

This clonotype was seen a handful of times. The chain employs TRBV7-9 and TRBJ2-7; D may be TRBD2 (5 bases). V was shortened by 5 bases and J by 4 bases, with 18 bases between the two germline ends. CDR3 length: 15 residues. Germline CDR1 is SEHNR and CDR2 is FQNEAQ (reference sequence). CDR3 nucleotide sequence: TGTGCCAGCAGCCCCCTCGGGATCACATATTACGAGCAGTACTTC. It encodes CASSPLGITYYEQYF. The full variable domain, completed using reference TRBV7-9 and TRBJ2-7, is DTGVSQNPRHKITKRGQNVTFRCDPISEHNRLYWYRQTLGQGPEFLTYFQNEAQLEKSRLLSDRFSAERPKGSFSTLEIQRTEQGDSAMYLCASSPLGITYYEQYFGPGTRLTVT.

The chain couples TRBV20-1 to TRBJ2-4, with D maybe TRBD1 (6 bases). Per the germline V gene, CDR1 is DFQATT and CDR2 is SNEGSKA (reference sequence). The CDR3 consists of 16 residues. V lost 5 bases to trimming and J lost 0 bases, with 17 bases between them. CDR3 protein: CSAGGQGAIAKNIQYF. The CDR3 bases are TGCAGTGCTGGGGGCCAAGGGGCCATAGCCAAAAACATTCAGTACTTC.

This clonotype was observed a handful of times. The rearrangement links TRBV5-1 to TRBJ2-1, with TRBD2 identical over 12 bases. V shed 4 bases, J shed 8 bases, and the junction held 13 bases outside the gene matches. CDR1 and CDR2 from the germline V gene are SGHRS and YFSETQ. CDR3 length: 17 residues. The CDR3 region is CASSAPRLAGDVDEQFF. The DNA for the CDR3 is TGCGCCAGCAGCGCACCCCGACTAGCGGGGGACGTCGATGAGCAGTTCTTC. The full variable domain, with the rest looked up from reference TRBV5-1 and TRBJ2-1, is KAGVTQTPRYLIKTRGQQVTLSCSPISGHRSVSWYQQTPGQGLQFLFEYFSETQRNKGNFPGRFSGRQFSNSRSEMNVSTLELGDSALYLCASSAPRLAGDVDEQFFGPGTRLTVL.

V gene TRBV5-1 combines with J gene TRBJ2-1; tentatively, D is TRBD1 (5 bases). Germline CDR1 SGHRS, CDR2 YFSETQ. This CDR3 is built from 15 residues. The V and J ends lost 3 bases and 0 bases respectively, with 10 bases between them. CDR3 DNA: TGCGCCAGCAGCTGGCAGGGAAGCTCCTACAATGAGCAGTTCTTC. It specifies CASSWQGSSYNEQFF.

CDR3 sequence: CASSLAGPPDTQYF. The DNA for the CDR3 is TGCGCCAGCAGCTTGGCCGGGCCCCCAGATACGCAGTATTTT. The chain links TRBV5-1 to TRBJ2-3; D call uncertain. Germline CDR1 and CDR2: SGHRS and YFSETQ. The CDR3 runs to 14 residues. Trimming removed 0 bases at V and 4 bases at J, with 9 bases between.

Ten or more counts support this clonotype. The rearrangement uses TRBV5-1 and TRBJ2-3; TRBD2 matches 8 bases. The CDR3 is made up of 15 amino acids. Looked up from germline, CDR1 is SGHRS and CDR2 is YFSETQ. The junction had 5 bases not matched to a gene; V was cut back by 4 bases and J by 1 base. CDR3 DNA sequence: TGCGCCAGCAGCCGTACTAGCGGACGCACAGATACGCAGTATTTT. Protein sequence: CASSRTSGRTDTQYF.

This clonotype has only a few counts. CDR3 region: CASSRTSGTQGETQYF. The CDR3 bases are TGTGCCAGCAGCCGGACTAGCGGGACTCAGGGAGAGACCCAGTACTTC. J is TRBJ2-5 and V is TRBV4-2; the match to TRBD2 covers 12 bases. V gave up 4 bases and J gave up 4 bases; unmatched junction bases: 7. The CDR3 sequence is 16 residues long. Germline CDR1 LGHNA, CDR2 YNFKEQ.

This clonotype has at least ten counts. J is TRBJ2-2 and V is TRBV6-1; 7 nucleotides align to TRBD1. The CDR3 contains 14 residues. The ends lost 6 bases at V and 6 bases at J; junction bases unmatched: 7. Germline CDR1 and CDR2: MNHNS and SASEGT. The chain's CDR3 is CASRSTGLPGELFF. The CDR3 DNA sequence: TGTGCCAGCAGATCGACAGGGCTGCCCGGGGAGCTGTTTTTT.

This clonotype has a count of ten or more. This chain joins TRBV12-3 or TRBV12-4 and TRBJ2-3; D uncertain. Trimming cost V 7 bases and J 0 bases, with 5 bases left between them. This CDR3 comprises 12 residues. Here the CDR3 reads CASNPSTDTQYF. CDR3 coding DNA: TGTGCCAGCAACCCAAGCACAGATACGCAGTATTTT.

This clonotype was picked up a small number of times. The chain employs TRBV11-2 and TRBJ1-4; 7 bases are shared with TRBD1. Germline values: CDR1 SGHAT, CDR2 FQNNGV. The trim removed 3 bases at V and 7 bases at J, leaving 8 bases unmatched. The CDR3 contains 15 residues. The CDR3 is CASSFLTGSGEKLFF. The CDR3 DNA reads as TGTGCCAGCAGCTTCCTGACAGGGAGTGGTGAAAAACTGTTTTTT.

The J gene is TRBJ1-4, the V gene TRBV5-1, with a weak D call TRBD1 (5 bases). The length of the CDR3 is 15 residues. The V end was cut by 3 bases, the J end by 4 bases, with 13 bases between. CDR1 is SGHRS and CDR2 is YFSETQ in the germline V gene. The CDR3 coding sequence is TGCGCCAGCAGCTCTCTGGGGGGTGATAATGAAAAACTGTTTTTT. It encodes CASSSLGGDNEKLFF.

This sequence joins TRBV19 and TRBJ1-6; no definite D call. Between the trimmed V and J ends, which lost 6 bases and 4 bases, there was a span of 13 bases. This CDR3 has 15 residues. Germline-derived CDR1 and CDR2 are LNHDA and SQIVND (reference sequence). The CDR3: CASREGLSYNSPLHF. The CDR3 DNA reads TGTGCCAGTAGGGAAGGACTGTCATATAATTCACCCCTCCACTTT.

The chain carries TRBV11-2 and TRBJ2-1; 8 bases match TRBD2. The CDR3 contains 20 residues. Trimming took 5 bases from V and 3 from J; bases not matched to a gene: 21. Germline V gene sequence: CDR1 SGHAT, CDR2 FQNNGV. The CDR3 is CASSGDGSGKADHLYNEQFF. The CDR3 coding sequence is TGTGCCAGCAGCGGGGATGGTAGCGGGAAGGCGGACCATCTCTACAATGAGCAGTTCTTC.

The V and J genes are TRBV2 and TRBJ2-7; D is perhaps TRBD2 (5 bases). This CDR3 spans 13 amino acids. Germline CDR1 is SNHLY and CDR2 is FYNNEI. Trimming removed 7 bases from V and 4 bases from J, with 14 bases in between. Written as DNA, the CDR3 is TGTGCCAGCATTAATAGCGTCGATTACGAGCAGTACTTC. It is translated as CASINSVDYEQYF.

About this clonotype itself: A junction end diverges from the germline sequence, so it may reflect a read error. J is TRBJ2-2 and V is TRBV12-5, with unresolved D. The CDR3 consists of 13 residues. CDR1 and CDR2 from the germline V gene are LGHNT and FRNRAP. CDR3 DNA sequence: TGTGCTAGTGGTTTGGGAGTCCCCGGAGAGCTGTTTTTT. Residues: CASGLGVPGELFF.

This clonotype appeared a few times. V is TRBV20-1 and J is TRBJ1-5; D not certain. The germline V gene has CDR1 DFQATT and CDR2 SNEGSKA (reference sequence). The CDR3 contains 12 residues. V was cut by 6 bases and J by 3 bases, with 9 bases left in between. CDR3 protein: CSAEGTNQPQHF. In DNA, the CDR3 is TGCAGTGCGGAGGGAACCAATCAGCCCCAGCATTTT.

The chain couples TRBV27 to TRBJ2-2; D is possibly TRBD2 (5 bases). Trimming shortened V by 0 bases and J by 3 bases, and 14 bases separated the two germline ends. Germline V gene sequence: CDR1 MNHEY, CDR2 SMNVEV (reference sequence). CDR3 length equals 17 residues. The CDR3 coding sequence is TGTGCCAGCAGTTTATCGGTCTACGGGAAAGACACCGGGGAGCTGTTTTTT. It yields the protein CASSLSVYGKDTGELFF.

This clonotype was recorded a few times. The J gene is TRBJ1-1, the V gene TRBV28; TRBD1 is a possible D gene (6 bases). V dropped 7 bases and J dropped 0 bases, with 18 bases sitting between them. Germline-derived CDR1 and CDR2 are MDHEN and SYDVKM. This CDR3 is 16 amino acids long. CDR3 sequence reads: CASTLGGPPLNTEAFF. The CDR3 bases are TGTGCCAGCACCCTGGGGGGGCCCCCTTTGAACACTGAAGCTTTCTTT. Drawing the rest from reference TRBV28 and TRBJ1-1, the complete variable domain is DVKVTQSSRYLVKRTGEKVFLECVQDMDHENMFWYRQDPGLGLRLIYFSYDVKMKEKGDIPEGYSVSREKKERFSLILESASTNQTSMYLCASTLGGPPLNTEAFFGQGTRLTVV.

This rearrangement joins TRBV27 to TRBJ2-3, with D hard to call. V dropped 5 bases and J dropped 10 bases, with 19 bases sitting between them. The CDR3 is 14 amino acids. Looked up from germline, CDR1 is MNHEY and CDR2 is SMNVEV (reference sequence). CDR3 sequence: CASSPNPIQQSQYF. CDR3 DNA sequence: TGTGCCAGCAGTCCTAACCCGATACAACAGTCGCAGTATTTT.

There are a few counts of this clonotype. V usage is TRBV2 and J usage is TRBJ2-3; possibly TRBD1 for D (6 bases). V was clipped by 6 bases and J by 0 bases, with 10 bases between them. Germline CDR1 is SNHLY and CDR2 is FYNNEI. This CDR3 is 14 amino acids long. The CDR3 spells CASRVQGSTDTQYF. CDR3 sequence (DNA): TGTGCCAGCAGGGTACAGGGAAGCACAGATACGCAGTATTTT. The variable domain in full, with the rest retrieved from reference TRBV2 and TRBJ2-3, is EPEVTQTPSHQVTQMGQEVILRCVPISNHLYFYWYRQILGQKVEFLVSFYNNEISEKSEIFDDQFSVERPDGSNFTLKIRSTKLEDSAMYFCASRVQGSTDTQYFGPGTRLTVL.

In its sample, this clonotype was seen many times. The chain has TRBV28 and TRBJ2-3, with D tentatively TRBD2 (6 bases). V lost 3 bases and J 4 bases, leaving 17 bases between the germline ends. Germline V gives CDR1 MDHEN, CDR2 SYDVKM. The CDR3 runs 16 residues. CDR3 sequence: CASSFFLREGSDTQYF. The CDR3 DNA is TGTGCCAGCAGTTTCTTTCTGCGGGAAGGTTCAGATACGCAGTATTTT.

The chain carries TRBV12-3 or TRBV12-4 and TRBJ1-5; 12 nucleotides line up with TRBD1. V shed 6 bases, J shed 9 bases, and the junction held 3 bases outside the gene matches. The CDR3 has 13 amino acids. In DNA form, the CDR3 reads TGTGCCAGCAGGGGGACAGGGGGCCGGCCCCAGCATTTT. It is translated as CASRGTGGRPQHF.

This rearrangement joins TRBV12-3 or TRBV12-4 to TRBJ2-7, with 8 bases aligning to TRBD1. V shed 3 bases, J shed 4 bases, and the junction held 5 bases outside the gene matches. This CDR3 region has 14 residues. In DNA form, the CDR3 reads TGTGCCAGCAGTTTCGAACAGGGGGAATACGAGCAGTACTTC. Translated: CASSFEQGEYEQYF.

The gene calls are TRBV10-3 and TRBJ2-7; 8 positions match TRBD1. The CDR3 is 14 amino acids. The junction had 1 base not matched to a gene; V was cut back by 0 bases and J by 3 bases. Germline V gene sequence: CDR1 ENHRY, CDR2 SYGVKD. The chain's CDR3 is CAISESGTGYEQYV. The DNA of the CDR3 is TGTGCCATCAGTGAGTCCGGGACAGGCTACGAGCAGTACGTC.